This TCR beta chain was captured by sequencing in a study of molecular identifiers for immune sequencing clone quantification. This clonotype was detected many times. TCRdb called the PCR reads again in MiXCR, with one record for every CDR3 protein. This sample has more than 250,000 distinct CDR3 sequences, with over 20% found just once. The CDR3 totals 14 residues. The J segment lost 5 bases and the V segment lost 0 bases, leaving 3 bases of the junction unmatched. The germline V gene encodes CDR1 SQVTM and CDR2 ANQGSEA. Naive CD8 T cell sorting was performed on the CD8+CD4-CCR7+CD45RA+ phenotype. The sample comprised naive CD8+ T cells from blood, with Jurkat cell RNA spiked in. The subset was: FACS-sorted CD8+CD4-CCR7+CD45RA+ naive T cells. The J gene is TRBJ2-7, the V gene TRBV29-1; 11 bases agree with TRBD2. The receptor was derived from a human donor in good health. Some libraries in this study had Jurkat cell RNA spiked in. CDR3 DNA: TGCAGCGTTGAAGAACTAGCGGGGGTCCACGAGCAGTACTTC. Translating it yields CSVEELAGVHEQYF.